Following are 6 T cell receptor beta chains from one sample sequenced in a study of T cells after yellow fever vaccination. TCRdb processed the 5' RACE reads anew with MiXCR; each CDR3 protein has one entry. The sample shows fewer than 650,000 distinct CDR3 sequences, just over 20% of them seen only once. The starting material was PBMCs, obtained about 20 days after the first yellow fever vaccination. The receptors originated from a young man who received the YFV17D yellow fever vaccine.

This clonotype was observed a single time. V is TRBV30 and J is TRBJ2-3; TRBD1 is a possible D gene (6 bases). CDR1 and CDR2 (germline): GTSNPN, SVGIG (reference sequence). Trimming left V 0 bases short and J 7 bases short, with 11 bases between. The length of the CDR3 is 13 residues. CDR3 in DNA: TGTGCCTGGAGTGTGATGGACAGTCATACGCAGTATTTT. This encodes CAWSVMDSHTQYF. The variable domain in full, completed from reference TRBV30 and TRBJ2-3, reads SQTIHQWPATLVQPVGSPLSLECTVEGTSNPNLYWYRQAAGRGLQLLFYSVGIGQISSEVPQNLSASRPQDRQFILSSKKLLLSDSGFYLCAWSVMDSHTQYFGPGTRLTVL.

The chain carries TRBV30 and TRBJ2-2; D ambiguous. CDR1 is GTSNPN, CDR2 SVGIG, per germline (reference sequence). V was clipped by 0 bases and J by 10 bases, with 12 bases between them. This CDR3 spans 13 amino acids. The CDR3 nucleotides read TGTGCCTGGAGTGTAGATTTACTCCTGGAGCTGTTTTTT. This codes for CAWSVDLLLELFF.

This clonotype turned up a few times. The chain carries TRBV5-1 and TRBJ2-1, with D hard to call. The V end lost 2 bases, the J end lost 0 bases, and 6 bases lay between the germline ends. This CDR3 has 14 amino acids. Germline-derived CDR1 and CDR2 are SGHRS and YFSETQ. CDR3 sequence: CASSFMTSYNEQFF. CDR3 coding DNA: TGCGCCAGCAGCTTTATGACCTCCTACAATGAGCAGTTCTTC.

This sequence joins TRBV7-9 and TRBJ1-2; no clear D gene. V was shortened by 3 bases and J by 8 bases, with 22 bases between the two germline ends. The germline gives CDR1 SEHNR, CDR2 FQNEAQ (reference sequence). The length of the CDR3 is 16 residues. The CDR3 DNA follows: TGTGCCAGCAGCTTTAGTACGGCCACCTCATCGGGGGGCTACACCTTC. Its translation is CASSFSTATSSGGYTF.

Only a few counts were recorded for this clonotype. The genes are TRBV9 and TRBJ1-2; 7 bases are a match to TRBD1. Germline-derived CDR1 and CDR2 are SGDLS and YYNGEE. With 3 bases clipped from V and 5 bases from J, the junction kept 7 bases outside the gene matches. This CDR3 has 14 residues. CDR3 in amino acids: CASSGAGTAYGYTF. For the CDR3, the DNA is TGTGCCAGCAGCGGAGCCGGGACAGCATATGGCTACACCTTC.

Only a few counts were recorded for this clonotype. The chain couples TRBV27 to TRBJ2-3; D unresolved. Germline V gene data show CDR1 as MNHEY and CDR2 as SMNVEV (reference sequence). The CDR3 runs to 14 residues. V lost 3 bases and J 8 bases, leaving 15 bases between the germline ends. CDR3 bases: TGTGCCAGCAGTTTCCGCGACGTGGGAACTACGCAGTATTTT. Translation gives CASSFRDVGTTQYF.